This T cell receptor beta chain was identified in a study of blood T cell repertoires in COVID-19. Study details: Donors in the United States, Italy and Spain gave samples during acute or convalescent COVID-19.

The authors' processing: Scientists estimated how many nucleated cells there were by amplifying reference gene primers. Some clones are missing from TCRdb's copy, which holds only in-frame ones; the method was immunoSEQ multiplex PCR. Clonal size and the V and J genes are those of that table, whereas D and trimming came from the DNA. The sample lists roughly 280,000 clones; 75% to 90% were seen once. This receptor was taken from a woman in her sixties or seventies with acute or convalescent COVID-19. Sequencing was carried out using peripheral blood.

The CDR3 nucleotides are TGTGCCAGTAGTCCCGACAGGGAAGTTCAGCCCCAGCATTTT. Amino acids: CASSPDREVQPQHF. The genes are TRBV19 and TRBJ1-5; 7 nucleotides agree with TRBD1. Germline CDR1 is LNHDA and CDR2 is SQIVND (reference sequence). With V trimmed by 5 bases and J by 6 bases, 7 bases remained unmatched. The CDR3 runs 14 residues.